The 18 T cell receptor beta chains presented below share a single source sample, sequenced in a study of blood T cell repertoires in COVID-19. The assay was immunoSEQ multiplex PCR, and TCRdb's table has in-frame clones only and misses some. The sample lists approximately 150,000 clones; roughly 80% were seen once. What was sequenced was peripheral blood. The receptor source for this set is a man aged 65 to 79 who had recovered from COVID-19.

The gene calls are TRBV28 and TRBJ2-7, with 7 bases matching TRBD1. The CDR3 totals 13 residues. The germline CDR1 and CDR2 sequences are MDHEN and SYDVKM. Unmatched junction bases numbered 0, after V lost 1 base and J lost 3 bases. The CDR3 DNA is TGTGCCAGCAGTTTATACAGGGGCTACGAGCAGTACTTC. This encodes CASSLYRGYEQYF.

The chain couples TRBV10-3 to TRBJ1-6, with 7 bases matching TRBD1. The CDR3 runs 13 residues. Germline V gene lookup returns CDR1 ENHRY and CDR2 SYGVKD. Germline trimming cut 2 bases from V and 8 bases from J; bases unmatched to any gene: 0. CDR3 DNA sequence: TGTGCCATCAGTGAGGGGACAGATTCACCCCTCCACTTT. Amino acids: CAISEGTDSPLHF.

The chain is built from TRBV7-2 and TRBJ2-1; 9 bases map to TRBD2. There are 17 residues in the CDR3. Trimming cost V 1 base and J 7 bases; bases outside gene matches: 11. The germline CDR1 and CDR2 sequences are SGHTA and FQGNSA. Here the CDR3 DNA reads TGTGCCAGCAGCTTAGGGGGGTGGCGTCTAGCGGGGAATGAGCAGTTCTTC. Translating it yields CASSLGGWRLAGNEQFF.

This clone was found a few times. The rearrangement uses TRBV5-1 and TRBJ2-2; 8 bases fit TRBD1. This CDR3 is built from 15 residues. The ends lost 6 bases at V and 5 bases at J; junction bases unmatched: 9. Germline V gives CDR1 SGHRS, CDR2 YFSETQ. The CDR3 spells CASMSTGGSTGELFF. For the CDR3, the DNA is TGCGCCAGCATGTCCACAGGGGGAAGTACCGGGGAGCTGTTTTTT. The full variable domain, with the rest looked up from reference TRBV5-1 and TRBJ2-2, is KAGVTQTPRYLIKTRGQQVTLSCSPISGHRSVSWYQQTPGQGLQFLFEYFSETQRNKGNFPGRFSGRQFSNSRSEMNVSTLELGDSALYLCASMSTGGSTGELFFGEGSRLTVL.

The V gene is TRBV11-3, the J gene TRBJ2-2, with TRBD2 identical over 9 bases. Trimming at V came to 5 bases and at J to 7 bases, leaving 5 bases not matched to a gene. Germline CDR1 and CDR2: SGHNT and YENEEA. The CDR3 totals 14 residues. The CDR3 region is CASSPYSGSGELFF. CDR3 in DNA: TGTGCCAGCAGCCCCTATAGCGGGAGCGGGGAGCTGTTTTTT.

This clone was recorded once. The chain joins TRBV6-5 to TRBJ1-2; D is possibly TRBD1 (5 bases). CDR1 and CDR2 from the germline V gene are MNHEY and SVGAGI. The germline V and J ends were trimmed by 2 bases and 8 bases, with 18 bases remaining between them. The CDR3 extends over 15 amino acids. The chain's CDR3 is CASSYADSSTMGYTF. The DNA for the CDR3 is TGTGCCAGCAGTTACGCCGACAGTAGTACTATGGGCTACACCTTC.

The V call is TRBV5-1, the J call TRBJ2-5; TRBD2 agrees at 14 bases. The germline gives CDR1 SGHRS, CDR2 YFSETQ. Germline trimming cut 4 bases from V and 5 bases from J; bases unmatched to any gene: 7. There are 16 residues in the CDR3. CDR3: CASSRLAGGPRETQYF. As DNA, the CDR3 is TGCGCCAGCAGCCGACTAGCGGGAGGGCCTCGTGAGACCCAGTACTTC.

Written as DNA, the CDR3 is TGTGCCTGGAATACAGGGTACGAGCAGTACTTC. This gives the protein CAWNTGYEQYF. The J gene is TRBJ2-7, the V gene TRBV30; maybe TRBD1 (6 bases). Germline CDR1 reads GTSNPN; CDR2 reads SVGIG (reference sequence). The CDR3 runs to 11 residues. Trimming left V 4 bases short and J 4 bases short, with 8 bases between.

The chain links TRBV29-1 to TRBJ2-5; the match to TRBD1 covers 10 bases. The CDR3 is 15 residues long. The germline V gene has CDR1 SQVTM and CDR2 ANQGSEA. V shed 6 bases and J 4 bases; nucleotides not matched to a gene: 11. CDR3 nucleotide sequence: TGCAGCGTAGCAGACGACAGGGGGCTTTTAGAGACCCAGTACTTC. Its translation is CSVADDRGLLETQYF. Full variable domain (remainder filled in from reference TRBV29-1 and TRBJ2-5): SAVISQKPSRDICQRGTSLTIQCQVDSQVTMMFWYRQQPGQSLTLIATANQGSEATYESGFVIDKFPISRPNLTFSTLTVSNMSPEDSSIYLCSVADDRGLLETQYFGPGTRLLVL.

This sequence joins TRBV6-5 and TRBJ2-7; 11 bases are shared with TRBD1. The V and J ends lost 6 bases and 5 bases, in that order; junction bases with no gene match: 6. Looked up from germline, CDR1 is MNHEY and CDR2 is SVGAGI. The CDR3 consists of 14 residues. The CDR3 here is CASRTDRGHDEQYF. The CDR3 nucleotides read TGTGCCAGCAGGACGGACAGGGGGCATGACGAGCAGTACTTC.

The genes are TRBV6-2 or TRBV6-3 and TRBJ2-7, with D perhaps matching TRBD1 (6 bases). CDR1 and CDR2 from the germline V gene are MNHEY and SVGEGT. V was shortened by 2 bases and J by 2 bases, with 19 bases between the two germline ends. The CDR3 is 17 amino acids. CDR3 amino acids: CASSYGAGAIPPYEQYF. The DNA of the CDR3 is TGTGCCAGCAGTTACGGTGCAGGGGCTATCCCCCCCTACGAGCAGTACTTC.

The J gene is TRBJ2-3, the V gene TRBV12-3 or TRBV12-4, with D possibly TRBD2 on 6 matching bases. This CDR3 comprises 13 residues. Trimming took 6 bases from V and 1 from J, leaving 8 bases between them. CDR3 nucleotides: TGTGCCAGCAGAGTAGCGGGCACAGATACGCAGTATTTT. Its translation is CASRVAGTDTQYF.

The gene calls are TRBV5-4 and TRBJ2-5, with 8 bases matching TRBD2. V was pared by 6 bases and J by 5 bases, with 12 bases of the junction left unmatched. From germline, CDR1 is SGHNT and CDR2 YYREEE (reference sequence). The CDR3 covers 15 residues. For the CDR3, the DNA is TGTGCCAGCACCCCCGGCGGGACTAGATCTGAGACCCAGTACTTC. It codes for CASTPGGTRSETQYF.

V and J are TRBV13 and TRBJ2-5; 8 positions agree with TRBD2. From germline, CDR1 is PRHDT and CDR2 FYEKMQ (reference sequence). V lost 5 bases, J lost 0 bases, and 2 bases stayed unmatched. The CDR3 is 14 amino acids. The CDR3 nucleotides read TGTGCCAGCAGCCCTAGCGGGCACCAAGAGACCCAGTACTTC. This codes for CASSPSGHQETQYF.

This chain joins TRBV27 and TRBJ2-7; perhaps TRBD2 as D (6 bases). Trimming left V 2 bases short and J 1 base short, with 18 bases between. The CDR3 length is 17 residues. Germline CDR1 and CDR2: MNHEY and SMNVEV (reference sequence). The CDR3 region has the DNA TGTGCCAGCAGTTTACGTAGCGGTGGGGCTTCTTCCTACGAGCAGTACTTC. As protein: CASSLRSGGASSYEQYF.

CDR3 in amino acids: CASSLRESYGYTF. Written as DNA, the CDR3 is TGTGCCAGCAGCCTGCGGGAGTCTTATGGCTACACCTTC. The chain is built from TRBV9 and TRBJ1-2; D not resolved. The germline V gene encodes CDR1 SGDLS and CDR2 YYNGEE. There are 13 residues in the CDR3. The V and J ends lost 4 bases and 5 bases respectively, with 12 bases between them.

The gene calls are TRBV5-1 and TRBJ2-2, with D tentatively TRBD2 (6 bases). From germline, CDR1 is SGHRS and CDR2 YFSETQ. The CDR3 runs 15 residues. The V end was cut by 2 bases, the J end by 1 base, with 9 bases between. This chain's CDR3 is CASSLLGGNTGELFF. As DNA, the CDR3 is TGCGCCAGCAGCTTATTGGGGGGGAACACCGGGGAGCTGTTTTTT.

The chain couples TRBV29-1 to TRBJ2-5; a weak D match, TRBD2 (5 bases). The germline V and J ends were trimmed by 3 bases and 5 bases, with 10 bases remaining between them. Germline V gene sequence: CDR1 SQVTM, CDR2 ANQGSEA. CDR3 length: 12 amino acids. The CDR3 here is CSVDQGGETQYF. As DNA, the CDR3 is TGCAGCGTTGACCAAGGAGGTGAGACCCAGTACTTC.